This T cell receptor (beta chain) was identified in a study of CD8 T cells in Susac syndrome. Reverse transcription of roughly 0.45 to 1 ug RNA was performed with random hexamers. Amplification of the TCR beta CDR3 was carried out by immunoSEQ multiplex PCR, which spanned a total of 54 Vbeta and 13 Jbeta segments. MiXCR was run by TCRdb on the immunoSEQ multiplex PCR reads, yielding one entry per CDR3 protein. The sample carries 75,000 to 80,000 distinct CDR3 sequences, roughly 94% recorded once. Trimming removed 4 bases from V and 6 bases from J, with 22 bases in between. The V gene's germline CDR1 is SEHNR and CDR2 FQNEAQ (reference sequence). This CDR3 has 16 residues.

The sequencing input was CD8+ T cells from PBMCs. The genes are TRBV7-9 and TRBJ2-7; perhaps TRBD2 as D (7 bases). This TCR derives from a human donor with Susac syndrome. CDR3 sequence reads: CASSYGGDNLKREQYF. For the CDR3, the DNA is TGTGCCAGCAGCTATGGGGGGGACAACCTTAAACGCGAGCAGTACTTC.